This T cell receptor (beta chain) emerged from a study of T cell repertoires in cytomegalovirus infection. About the research overall: Used in the study were CMV epitopes, some recently identified and HLA-C-restricted, others well-studied and HLA-B-restricted.

TCRdb ran MiXCR on the reads and lists one entry per CDR3 protein. The sample lists about 55,000 distinct CDR3 sequences; over 15% were seen once. Concerning this clonotype: No antigen is known for it.

Whole-study findings and limits: The study found HLA-C-restricted CMV-specific TCR beta clonotypes dominating the ex vivo response. CMV carriers having the relevant HLA were flagged by cumulative public TCR beta family frequency.

This CDR3 is built from 16 residues. The V gene end was trimmed by 4 bases and the J gene end by 0 bases; junction bases not matched to a gene: 3. In germline, CDR1 is SEHNR, CDR2 FQNEAQ (reference sequence). The TCR sequence derives from a human donor in good health (CMV status not recorded). Some clones in this sample may be carry-over from other donors' samples. The chain carries TRBV7-9 and TRBJ2-5, with 12 bases identical to TRBD2. The specimen comprised CD8+ T cells from cultured PBMCs, sampled from culture after CMV antigen stimulation. The CDR3 sequence: CASSSRLAGDQETQYF. CDR3 DNA: TGTGCCAGCAGCTCCAGACTAGCGGGGGACCAAGAGACCCAGTACTTC.